Shown below are 18 T cell receptor beta chains from a single sample sequenced in a study of shared clonotypes between healthy human individuals. This table comes from immunoSEQ multiplex PCR, and its TCRdb copy is limited to in-frame clones, with some not included. This sample has 550,000 to 700,000 clones, with about three quarters found just once. The sample consisted of memory CD4+ T cells sorted from blood. Subset in this sample: CD45RA-negative fraction. These receptor sequences come from a woman between 25 and 40 years old in good health.

The V call is TRBV14, the J call TRBJ2-7, with no clear D. The CDR3 sequence is 13 residues long. Trimming shortened V by 2 bases and J by 2 bases, and 7 bases separated the two germline ends. CDR1 SGHDN and CDR2 FVKESK come from the germline V gene. The CDR3 DNA is TGTGCCAGCAGCCAACTGGATACCTACGAGCAGTACTTC. This sequence encodes CASSQLDTYEQYF.

There are a few counts of this clone. This chain joins TRBV10-3 and TRBJ2-1, with TRBD2 identical over 9 bases. The CDR3 spans 15 residues. The V and J ends lost 6 bases and 5 bases, in that order; junction bases with no gene match: 8. The germline V gene has CDR1 ENHRY and CDR2 SYGVKD. The CDR3 DNA reads TGTGCCATCAGCCTAGCGGGAAGGACGGACAATGAGCAGTTCTTC. It is translated as CAISLAGRTDNEQFF.

The chain uses TRBV11-2 and TRBJ1-4; D not certain. The CDR3 loop spans 14 amino acids. Looked up from germline, CDR1 is SGHAT and CDR2 is FQNNGV. Trimming took off 5 bases at V and 5 bases at J, with 12 bases between the two ends. CDR3 sequence reads: CASSQGTWNEKLFF. CDR3 coding DNA: TGTGCCAGCAGCCAAGGCACGTGGAATGAAAAACTGTTTTTT.

Of note for this clone: This may be a read error: a much more frequent sequence differs by one nucleotide. The same CDR3 also results from other DNA sequences found in this sample. The V and J genes are TRBV5-1 and TRBJ1-2, with a tentative D call TRBD1 (5 bases). This CDR3 is 12 amino acids long. V was trimmed by 3 bases and J by 4 bases, leaving 7 bases between them. Germline CDR1 is SGHRS and CDR2 is YFSETQ. CDR3 region: CASSSGGYGYTF. The CDR3 coding sequence is TGCGCCAGCAGCTCCGGGGGCTATGGCTACACCTTC.

The CDR3 nucleotides are TGTGCCAGCAGTGAAGTGGGCGGGTTCGCCGGGGAGCTGTTTTTT. Protein sequence: CASSEVGGFAGELFF. The rearrangement joins TRBV6-1 to TRBJ2-2, with D perhaps matching TRBD2 (5 bases). V shed 1 base and J shed 6 bases, with 12 bases lying between them. Germline CDR1 reads MNHNS; CDR2 reads SASEGT. The CDR3 is 15 amino acids.

V and J are TRBV4-1 and TRBJ2-3, with D possibly being TRBD1 or TRBD2 (5 bases each). Trimming removed 5 bases from V and 0 bases from J, with 9 bases in between. The CDR3 consists of 14 residues. Germline CDR1 is MGHRA and CDR2 is YSYEKL. This chain's CDR3 is CASSRGASTDTQYF. The CDR3 region has the DNA TGCGCCAGCAGCAGGGGAGCTAGCACAGATACGCAGTATTTT.

This sequence joins TRBV5-6 and TRBJ2-5, with unresolved D. Germline assignment: CDR1 SGHDT and CDR2 YYEEEE. This CDR3 is 14 amino acids long. The ends were cut back, 1 base at V and 6 bases at J, with 13 bases in the middle. This CDR3 reads CASSLSPPPQTQYF. The CDR3 nucleotides are TGTGCCAGCAGCTTGTCACCTCCGCCCCAGACCCAGTACTTC.

Remarks on this clone: At the DNA level, this CDR3 is encoded by other sequences in the same sample as well. The rearrangement links TRBV5-1 to TRBJ2-7; 9 bases map to TRBD1. The V and J ends lost 1 base and 2 bases, in that order; junction bases with no gene match: 7. The length of the CDR3 is 16 residues. Per germline, CDR1 SGHRS and CDR2 YFSETQ. CDR3 sequence (DNA): TGCGCCAGCAGCTTGTCTTACGGGGACAGGGCCTACGAGCAGTACTTC. This sequence encodes CASSLSYGDRAYEQYF.

This chain links TRBV25-1 with TRBJ2-2; TRBD2 is a possible D gene (5 bases). V was shortened by 4 bases and J by 5 bases, with 17 bases between the two germline ends. From germline, CDR1 is MGHDK and CDR2 SYGVNS. The CDR3 loop spans 16 amino acids. The DNA for the CDR3 is TGTGCCAGCAGTGCGCCCTCAGTCTGGAGGACCGGGGAGCTGTTTTTT. This sequence encodes CASSAPSVWRTGELFF.

The genes are TRBV7-3 and TRBJ2-3, with D perhaps TRBD1 (5 bases). CDR3 size: 13 residues. V lost 5 bases and J 4 bases, leaving 10 bases between the germline ends. CDR1 is SGHTA and CDR2 is FQGTGA in the germline V gene. CDR3 sequence: CASSVSGSDTQYF. CDR3 DNA sequence: TGTGCCAGCAGCGTTTCAGGGTCAGATACGCAGTATTTT.

This clone appeared a single time. The chain carries TRBV28 and TRBJ1-2; 11 nucleotides agree with TRBD1. The CDR3 is made up of 12 amino acids. With 6 bases clipped from V and 12 bases from J, the junction kept 6 bases outside the gene matches. CDR1 is MDHEN and CDR2 is SYDVKM in the germline V gene. The CDR3 DNA is TGTGCCAGCAGCCGGACAGGGGGCGCGGACACCTTC. It specifies CASSRTGGADTF.

This clone was observed a single time. V usage is TRBV5-1 and J usage is TRBJ2-7, with 7 nucleotides matching TRBD1. The CDR3 totals 16 residues. Trimming removed 3 bases from V and 0 bases from J; junction bases left unmatched: 9. From germline, CDR1 is SGHRS and CDR2 YFSETQ. This CDR3 reads CASSSGQARSSYEQYF. The DNA of the CDR3 is TGCGCCAGCAGCTCCGGACAGGCTAGATCCTCCTACGAGCAGTACTTC.

This CDR3 is CASSTPGGQGSNQPQHF. CDR3 nucleotides: TGTGCCAGTAGTACACCCGGAGGACAGGGGAGCAATCAGCCCCAGCATTTT. The chain couples TRBV19 to TRBJ1-5, with 9 bases that match TRBD1. The CDR3 length is 17 residues. In germline, CDR1 is LNHDA, CDR2 SQIVND (reference sequence). The V gene end was trimmed by 4 bases and the J gene end by 1 base; junction bases not matched to a gene: 8.

This chain links TRBV7-9 with TRBJ1-5, with unresolved D. Trimming shortened V by 3 bases and J by 9 bases, and 9 bases separated the two germline ends. CDR1 and CDR2 from the germline V gene are SEHNR and FQNEAQ (reference sequence). This CDR3 has 12 amino acids. The CDR3 DNA reads as TGTGCCAGCAGCTTTGACCCCGGGCCCCAGCATTTT. Its translation: CASSFDPGPQHF.

The genes are TRBV28 and TRBJ2-2; D gene uncertain. Trimming removed 7 bases from V and 10 bases from J, with 13 bases in between. This CDR3 has 12 residues. Per the germline V gene, CDR1 is MDHEN and CDR2 is SYDVKM. The CDR3 reads CASNAVLTELFF. In DNA, the CDR3 is TGTGCCAGCAATGCGGTTCTTACGGAGCTGTTTTTT.

J is TRBJ1-4 and V is TRBV28; possible D gene TRBD1, 5 bases. Germline CDR1 MDHEN, CDR2 SYDVKM. The germline V and J ends were trimmed by 5 bases and 4 bases, with 14 bases remaining between them. The CDR3 consists of 15 residues. Here the CDR3 DNA reads TGTGCCAGCAGTCTCCGTCCGGGGGGTAATGAAAAACTGTTTTTT. Translated, it gives CASSLRPGGNEKLFF.

The rearrangement joins TRBV23-1 to TRBJ2-6; D is uncertain. TRBV23-1 is annotated as an ORF whose role is uncertain. The CDR3 is 17 amino acids. V lost 0 bases and J 0 bases, leaving 9 bases between the germline ends. This CDR3 reads CASSQSKESSGANVLTF. CDR3 DNA: TGCGCCAGCAGTCAATCGAAGGAGAGCTCTGGGGCCAACGTCCTGACTTTC.

The rearrangement uses TRBV19 and TRBJ2-1; D might be TRBD1 or TRBD2, each matching 5 bases. CDR3 length: 14 residues. Germline CDR1 and CDR2: LNHDA and SQIVND (reference sequence). Trimming took off 5 bases at V and 7 bases at J, with 15 bases between the two ends. DNA of the CDR3: TGTGCCAGTAGTTCGGGTCGGGGCACGAATGAGCAGTTCTTC. Its protein product is CASSSGRGTNEQFF.